The 16 T cell receptor beta chains presented below share a single source sample, sequenced in a study of cytomegalovirus exposure and HLA in healthy donors (dated by TCRdb to 2016 to 2017). Library preparation used the immunoSEQ multiplex PCR assay. The multiplex PCR relied on a mix of 60 forward primers for TCR Vbeta segments and 13 reverse primers for TCR Jbeta segments. Sourced from immuneACCESS, this table was stored by TCRdb with only in-frame sequences that have V and J called. A share of the clones is absent; for the studies checked, an unresolved V gene accounts for under half, and the remainder has no known explanation. The sample yields about 140,000 clones; roughly three quarters were counted once. The ten largest clones represent over 2% of the sample. The sequenced material came from PBMCs. Every receptor here comes from a man aged 25-45 years in good health and CMV-seronegative.

This clone was seen more than once but under ten times. The rearrangement uses TRBV5-6 and TRBJ1-4; 7 nucleotides align to TRBD1. With V trimmed by 0 bases and J by 4 bases, 6 bases remained unmatched. Germline-derived CDR1 and CDR2 are SGHDT and YYEEEE. This CDR3 contains 16 residues. The CDR3, as DNA: TGTGCCAGCAGCTTGGGGGTCACAGGGGATAATGAAAAACTGTTTTTT. It is translated as CASSLGVTGDNEKLFF.

The V and J genes are TRBV10-3 and TRBJ2-7; 7 bases are a match to TRBD2. CDR1 is ENHRY and CDR2 is SYGVKD in the germline V gene. The length of the CDR3 is 12 residues. J lost 11 bases, V lost 0 bases, and 4 bases had no gene match. In DNA form, the CDR3 reads TGTGCCATCAGTGAGTCACGGAGCGGGGAGTACTTC. Translating it yields CAISESRSGEYF.

The chain employs TRBV4-1 and TRBJ1-3; TRBD1 might be the D (6 bases). The ends were cut back, 0 bases at V and 2 bases at J, with 11 bases in the middle. Germline CDR1 MGHRA, CDR2 YSYEKL. The CDR3 consists of 16 residues. The CDR3 protein is CASSQDGGAAGNTIYF. In nucleotides, the CDR3 is TGCGCCAGCAGCCAAGATGGGGGGGCCGCTGGAAACACCATATATTTT.

This clone turned up a few times. The chain couples TRBV6-6 to TRBJ2-7, with a possible D match to TRBD1 (5 bases). The CDR3 extends over 14 amino acids. The germline V and J ends were trimmed by 7 bases and 4 bases, with 17 bases remaining between them. Per the germline V gene, CDR1 is MNHNY and CDR2 is SVGAGI (reference sequence). CDR3 region: CASTRRTGSYEQYF. The CDR3 DNA reads as TGTGCCAGCACCCGACGAACAGGATCGTACGAGCAGTACTTC.

This clone was seen a single time. The chain is built from TRBV29-1 and TRBJ2-7, with 7 bases lining up with TRBD1. Germline CDR1 SQVTM, CDR2 ANQGSEA. V lost 6 bases, J lost 6 bases, and 14 bases stayed unmatched. This CDR3 is built from 14 residues. CDR3 DNA: TGCAGCGTCCTGGGACAGATCGGCCGGGGCGAGCAGTACTTC. It translates to CSVLGQIGRGEQYF.

The V call is TRBV7-9, the J call TRBJ2-7; D is ambiguous. The ends were cut back, 3 bases at V and 3 bases at J, with 9 bases in the middle. Germline values: CDR1 SEHNR, CDR2 FQNEAQ (reference sequence). The CDR3 consists of 13 residues. The CDR3 DNA is TGTGCCAGCAGCTTGCTAGTTGGCTACGAGCAGTACTTC. Protein: CASSLLVGYEQYF.

The chain joins TRBV27 to TRBJ2-5, with TRBD2 matching 7 bases. J was trimmed by 5 bases and V by 6 bases; bases with no gene match: 9. Germline V gene data show CDR1 as MNHEY and CDR2 as SMNVEV (reference sequence). The length of the CDR3 is 14 residues. CDR3 bases: TGTGCCAGCAGCCTAGTGGGCGGGAGTGAGACCCAGTACTTC. It translates to CASSLVGGSETQYF.

This clone showed up just a few times. This chain uses TRBV28 with TRBJ1-1; D may be TRBD1 (5 bases). V shed 2 bases and J shed 7 bases, with 14 bases lying between them. CDR3 length: 14 amino acids. Per the germline V gene, CDR1 is MDHEN and CDR2 is SYDVKM. Here the CDR3 DNA reads TGTGCCAGCAGTTTAGAAACCCCGGACATTGAAGCTTTCTTT. It specifies CASSLETPDIEAFF.

This clone was seen more than once but under ten times. The chain employs TRBV7-7 and TRBJ2-2; D possibly corresponds to TRBD1 (6 bases). Germline CDR1 is SSHAT and CDR2 is FNYEAQ (reference sequence). V was trimmed by 1 base and J by 0 bases, leaving 12 bases between them. This CDR3 is 17 amino acids long. CDR3 nucleotide sequence: TGTGCCAGCAGCTTAGGTGGGGGCAGGCCGAACACCGGGGAGCTGTTTTTT. Translating gives CASSLGGGRPNTGELFF.

This clone was observed a few times. The V call is TRBV6-6, the J call TRBJ2-7, with TRBD1 identical over 7 bases. The V segment lost 4 bases and the J segment 3 bases; nucleotides outside the gene matches: 9. CDR1 and CDR2 from the germline V gene are MNHNY and SVGAGI (reference sequence). This CDR3 region has 15 residues. The CDR3 region is CASSSTGTAFYEQYF. The CDR3 nucleotides read TGTGCCAGCAGTTCCACCGGGACAGCCTTCTACGAGCAGTACTTC.

This CDR3 is CASRTGQGLETQYF. CDR3 coding DNA: TGTGCCAGTAGAACCGGACAGGGGCTGGAGACCCAGTACTTC. The rearrangement joins TRBV19 to TRBJ2-5; 9 bases line up with TRBD1. The V and J ends lost 6 bases and 5 bases, in that order; junction bases with no gene match: 7. The germline CDR1 and CDR2 sequences are LNHDA and SQIVND (reference sequence). The length of the CDR3 is 14 residues.

The chain's CDR3 is CASSDRGTEAFF. Written as DNA, the CDR3 is TGTGCCAGCAGTGATAGAGGGACTGAAGCTTTCTTT. The rearrangement joins TRBV6-1 to TRBJ1-1; no reliable D call. The V gene lost 3 bases and the J gene lost 5 bases, with 7 bases spanning the gap. Germline lookup yields CDR1 MNHNS and CDR2 SASEGT. The CDR3 covers 12 residues.

This clone was seen only once. The J gene is TRBJ2-3, the V gene TRBV29-1; 7 nucleotides line up with TRBD2. CDR1 is SQVTM, CDR2 ANQGSEA, per germline. The CDR3 covers 14 residues. The junction had 4 bases not matched to a gene; V was cut back by 3 bases and J by 1 base. CDR3 protein: CSVERGSGTDTQYF. CDR3 in DNA: TGCAGCGTTGAGCGGGGGTCGGGCACAGATACGCAGTATTTT.

V and J are TRBV6-1 and TRBJ2-6; 9 bases match TRBD1. Per germline, CDR1 MNHNS and CDR2 SASEGT. Trimming took 6 bases from V and 2 from J; bases not matched to a gene: 2. The CDR3 runs 15 residues. CDR3 loop: CASRRQGAGANVLTF. The CDR3 DNA follows: TGTGCCAGCAGAAGACAGGGGGCTGGGGCCAACGTCCTGACTTTC.

V is TRBV15 and J is TRBJ2-5; unclear D gene. Matching the DNA end better, TRBJ2-7 makes the J call doubtful. Germline loops: CDR1 LNHNV, CDR2 YYDKDF (reference sequence). There are 13 residues in the CDR3. The CDR3 protein is CATSNRGGYEQYF. DNA of the CDR3: TGTGCCACCAGCAACCGCGGTGGCTACGAGCAGTACTTC.

This chain uses TRBV6-5 with TRBJ2-7, with D possibly TRBD1 on 6 matching bases. V lost 7 bases, J lost 0 bases, and 13 bases lay in between. The CDR3 consists of 14 residues. Germline-derived CDR1 and CDR2 are MNHEY and SVGAGI. The CDR3 loop is CASIRTALSYEQYF. For the CDR3, the DNA is TGTGCCAGCATCAGGACAGCCCTCTCCTACGAGCAGTACTTC.